What follows is one T cell receptor (beta chain) and its context. The junction does not match germline at one end; this may be a read error. Germline CDR1 and CDR2: DFQATT and SNEGSKA (reference sequence). There are 13 residues in the CDR3. The sample comes from a study of T-cell reconstitution after alpha-beta-depleted transplantation in children. The TCRbeta library incorporated unique molecular identifiers. TCRdb analysed the PCR reads with MiXCR anew, one entry per CDR3 protein. The sample has approximately 520,000 distinct CDR3 sequences, 30% to 35% seen once. Sample: PBMCs from the stem cell graft donor, taken from the stem cell graft. The clonotype originates from a human donor who donated a stem cell graft to a child with aplastic anemia. The J gene is TRBJ2-6, the V gene TRBV20-1; TRBD1 is a possible D gene (5 bases). The CDR3 bases are TGCAGTGCTAGTGACTCTGGGGCCAACGGCCTGACTTTC. The encoded protein is CSASDSGANGLTF.